This TCR beta chain was profiled in a study of T cells in Graves' hyperthyroidism and ophthalmopathy. This clonotype showed up many times. Its specificity is not known. Amplified regions were TCR beta CDR3 sequences from RNA transcripts. HTBI primers were employed in a first-round RT-PCR of the TCR CDR3. Each CDR3 protein gets one entry after TCRdb re-called the multiplex PCR reads with MiXCR. Of some 300,000 distinct CDR3 sequences listed, roughly 19% are singletons. Findings and caveats of the study: A model of 13 V-J pairs discriminated ophthalmopathy from stable hyperthyroidism.

The V end lost 0 bases, the J end lost 2 bases, and 12 bases lay between the germline ends. CDR3 size: 16 residues. Germline V gives CDR1 SGHRS, CDR2 YFSETQ. The source is a man between 45 and 60 years old with Graves' ophthalmopathy. The chain recombines TRBV5-1 with TRBJ2-1; D possibly corresponds to TRBD1 (6 bases). The sequenced sample consisted of blood. The CDR3 loop reads CASSLAGEGAYNEQFF. DNA for the CDR3: TGCGCCAGCAGCTTGGCAGGGGAAGGGGCCTACAATGAGCAGTTCTTC.